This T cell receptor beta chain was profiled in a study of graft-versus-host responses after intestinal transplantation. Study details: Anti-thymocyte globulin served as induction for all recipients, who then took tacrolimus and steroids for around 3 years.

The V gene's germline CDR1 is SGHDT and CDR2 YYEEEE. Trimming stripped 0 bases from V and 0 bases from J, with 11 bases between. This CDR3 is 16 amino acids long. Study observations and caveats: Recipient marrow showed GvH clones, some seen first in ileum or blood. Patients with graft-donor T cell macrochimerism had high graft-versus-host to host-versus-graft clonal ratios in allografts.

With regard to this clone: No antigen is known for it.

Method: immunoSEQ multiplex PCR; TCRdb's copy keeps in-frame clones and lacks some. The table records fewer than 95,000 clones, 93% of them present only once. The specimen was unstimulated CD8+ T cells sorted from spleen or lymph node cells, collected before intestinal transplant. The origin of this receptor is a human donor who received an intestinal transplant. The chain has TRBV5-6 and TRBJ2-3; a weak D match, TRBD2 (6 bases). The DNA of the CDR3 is TGTGCCAGCAGCTTGGCGGCGGGGTACAGCACAGATACGCAGTATTTT. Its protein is CASSLAAGYSTDTQYF. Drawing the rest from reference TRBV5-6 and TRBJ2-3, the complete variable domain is DAGVTQSPTHLIKTRGQQVTLRCSPKSGHDTVSWYQQALGQGPQFIFQYYEEEERQRGNFPDRFSGHQFPNYSSELNVNALLLGDSALYLCASSLAAGYSTDTQYFGPGTRLTVL.